Each of the 14 T cell receptor beta chains below was sequenced from the same sample in a study of technical replicates of blood from a few donors. Assay used: immunoSEQ multiplex PCR; TCRdb lists only in-frame clones, some missing. The data show tens of thousands of clones, roughly 95% seen once. Sequenced: PBMCs. These receptors were obtained from a human donor in good health. Some clones in this sample may be carry-over from other donors' samples.

V and J are TRBV5-6 and TRBJ1-1, with a possible D match to TRBD1 (6 bases). V was pared by 1 base and J by 5 bases, with 12 bases between. Germline V gene lookup returns CDR1 SGHDT and CDR2 YYEEEE. This CDR3 contains 14 residues. As DNA, the CDR3 is TGTGCCAGCAGCTTGCGGGGGGCCGGGACTGAAGCTTTCTTT. It codes for CASSLRGAGTEAFF. Full variable domain (missing parts from reference TRBV5-6 and TRBJ1-1): DAGVTQSPTHLIKTRGQQVTLRCSPKSGHDTVSWYQQALGQGPQFIFQYYEEEERQRGNFPDRFSGHQFPNYSSELNVNALLLGDSALYLCASSLRGAGTEAFFGQGTRLTVV.

The gene calls are TRBV23-1 and TRBJ2-4; 7 bases align to TRBD1. TRBV23-1 is classed as an ORF, of uncertain function. The CDR3 loop spans 14 amino acids. With V trimmed by 4 bases and J by 5 bases, 5 bases remained unmatched. CDR3 in amino acids: CASSLGTDENIQYF. The CDR3, as DNA: TGCGCCAGCAGTCTAGGGACAGATGAAAACATTCAGTACTTC.

This chain uses TRBV7-9 with TRBJ1-2; D is perhaps TRBD1 (5 bases). This CDR3 contains 15 residues. Germline V gene sequence: CDR1 SEHNR, CDR2 FQNEAQ (reference sequence). The V gene lost 5 bases and the J gene lost 3 bases, with 16 bases spanning the gap. The CDR3 is CASSPYSTGDYGYTF. The CDR3 bases are TGTGCCAGCAGCCCCTACTCTACGGGGGACTATGGCTACACCTTC.

This chain connects TRBV6-5 to TRBJ1-2; the match to TRBD1 covers 11 bases. Losses at the gene ends were 2 bases for V and 7 bases for J; bases not matched to a gene: 9. CDR3 size: 16 residues. Germline loops: CDR1 MNHEY, CDR2 SVGAGI. CDR3 sequence reads: CASSYTGTGGRRGYTF. DNA of the CDR3: TGTGCCAGCAGTTACACGGGGACAGGGGGACGACGTGGCTACACCTTC.

The rearrangement joins TRBV6-5 to TRBJ1-2; D is possibly TRBD1 (6 bases). The CDR3 runs to 13 residues. V lost 6 bases and J lost 4, with 12 bases in between. Germline-derived CDR1 and CDR2 are MNHEY and SVGAGI. CDR3 DNA: TGTGCCAGCAGCAGAACAGGGCGCTATGGCTACACCTTC. It specifies CASSRTGRYGYTF.

The CDR3 is CAITFDRVDQPQHF. CDR3 in DNA: TGTGCCATCACCTTCGACAGAGTTGATCAGCCCCAGCATTTT. This sequence joins TRBV10-3 and TRBJ1-5; D is possibly TRBD1 (5 bases). V lost 7 bases, J lost 5 bases, and 15 bases lay in between. Per germline, CDR1 ENHRY and CDR2 SYGVKD. There are 14 residues in the CDR3.

The V gene is TRBV5-6, the J gene TRBJ2-7, with 15 bases matching TRBD2. With V trimmed by 4 bases and J by 2 bases, 10 bases remained unmatched. Germline V gives CDR1 SGHDT, CDR2 YYEEEE. The CDR3 runs to 18 residues. CDR3 amino acids: CASSLTYGTSGGPYEQYF. The CDR3 nucleotides are TGTGCCAGCAGCCTGACTTACGGGACTAGCGGGGGGCCCTACGAGCAGTACTTC.

The chain links TRBV6-5 to TRBJ2-7; 8 nucleotides align to TRBD2. Germline lookup yields CDR1 MNHEY and CDR2 SVGAGI. This CDR3 is 15 amino acids long. V lost 7 bases to trimming and J lost 4 bases; unmatched junction nucleotides: 12. The CDR3 bases are TGTGCCAGCATTAAACGGGGGGGGGCGGTGTACGAGCAGTACTTC. Its translation: CASIKRGGAVYEQYF.

The CDR3 DNA reads as TGTGCCAGCAGTGACTCTTCTAGCGGGGGAGATACGCAGTATTTT. As protein: CASSDSSSGGDTQYF. The chain uses TRBV6-4 and TRBJ2-3; 10 bases map to TRBD2. This CDR3 is 15 amino acids long. V gave up 0 bases and J gave up 5 bases; unmatched junction bases: 2. CDR1 MRHNA and CDR2 SNTAGT come from the germline V gene.

This chain connects TRBV2 to TRBJ1-2; no reliable D call. Germline V lookup: CDR1 SNHLY, CDR2 FYNNEI. Deletions cut 9 bases from V and 7 bases from J, with 12 bases between. This CDR3 is built from 11 residues. The CDR3 region is CARAGRGGYTF. CDR3 nucleotides: TGTGCCAGGGCTGGACGGGGTGGCTACACCTTC.

This chain links TRBV7-3 with TRBJ2-2; possible D gene TRBD1, 6 bases. V gave up 2 bases and J gave up 5 bases, with 9 bases separating them. The CDR3 runs 14 residues. CDR1 SGHTA and CDR2 FQGTGA come from the germline V gene. CDR3 sequence: CASSLSQGTGELFF. Written as DNA, the CDR3 is TGTGCCAGCAGCTTATCCCAGGGGACCGGGGAGCTGTTTTTT.

The chain's CDR3 is CASSLEGGNSPLHF. In nucleotides, the CDR3 is TGCGCCAGCAGCTTGGAAGGGGGAAATTCACCCCTCCACTTT. The chain recombines TRBV5-1 with TRBJ1-6, with D possibly being TRBD1 (6 bases). Looked up from germline, CDR1 is SGHRS and CDR2 is YFSETQ. Deletions cut 0 bases from V and 7 bases from J, with 8 bases between. The length of the CDR3 is 14 residues. Full variable domain (outside the CDR3, taken from reference TRBV5-1 and TRBJ1-6): KAGVTQTPRYLIKTRGQQVTLSCSPISGHRSVSWYQQTPGQGLQFLFEYFSETQRNKGNFPGRFSGRQFSNSRSEMNVSTLELGDSALYLCASSLEGGNSPLHFGNGTRLTVT.

The chain has TRBV6-5 and TRBJ1-1; D might be TRBD1 (6 bases). The V gene lost 5 bases and the J gene lost 10 bases, with 14 bases spanning the gap. The germline V gene encodes CDR1 MNHEY and CDR2 SVGAGI. The length of the CDR3 is 12 residues. CDR3 nucleotides: TGTGCCAGCAGTGCCGACAGGACGCGAGCTTTCTTT. Translated: CASSADRTRAFF.

The genes are TRBV7-3 and TRBJ1-2; 7 bases agree with TRBD1. V lost 5 bases and J lost 6; bases outside the gene matches: 12. Germline values: CDR1 SGHTA, CDR2 FQGTGA. The CDR3 is 15 residues long. The DNA for the CDR3 is TGTGCCAGCAGCCAGAACCCAGGGGGGACGGATGGCTACACCTTC. It yields the protein CASSQNPGGTDGYTF.